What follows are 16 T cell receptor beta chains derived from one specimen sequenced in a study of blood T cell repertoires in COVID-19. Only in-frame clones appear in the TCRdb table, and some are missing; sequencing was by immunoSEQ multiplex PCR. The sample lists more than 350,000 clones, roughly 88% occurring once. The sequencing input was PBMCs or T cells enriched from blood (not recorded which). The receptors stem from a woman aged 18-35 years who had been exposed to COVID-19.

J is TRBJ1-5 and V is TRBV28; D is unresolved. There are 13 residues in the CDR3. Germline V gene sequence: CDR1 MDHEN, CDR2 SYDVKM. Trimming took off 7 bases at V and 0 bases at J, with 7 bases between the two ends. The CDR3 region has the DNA TGTGCCAGCACCCTTTATAGCAATCAGCCCCAGCATTTT. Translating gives CASTLYSNQPQHF.

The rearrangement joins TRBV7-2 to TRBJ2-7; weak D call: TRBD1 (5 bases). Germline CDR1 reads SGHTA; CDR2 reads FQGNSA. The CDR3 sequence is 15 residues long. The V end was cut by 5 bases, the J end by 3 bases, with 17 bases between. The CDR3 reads CASSVSPGPLYEQYF. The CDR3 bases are TGTGCCAGCAGCGTAAGCCCAGGGCCTCTCTACGAGCAGTACTTC.

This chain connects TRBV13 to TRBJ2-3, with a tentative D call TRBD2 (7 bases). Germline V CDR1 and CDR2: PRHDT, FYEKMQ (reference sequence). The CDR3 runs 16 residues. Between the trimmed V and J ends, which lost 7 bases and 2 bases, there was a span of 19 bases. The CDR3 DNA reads TGTGCCAGCACCTCAACACCGGGGGGCACCACAGATACGCAGTATTTT. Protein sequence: CASTSTPGGTTDTQYF.

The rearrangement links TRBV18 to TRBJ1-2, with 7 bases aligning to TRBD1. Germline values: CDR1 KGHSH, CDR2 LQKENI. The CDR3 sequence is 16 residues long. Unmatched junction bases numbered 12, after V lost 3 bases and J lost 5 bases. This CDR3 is CASSPDRDRYEYGYTF. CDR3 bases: TGTGCCAGCTCACCCGACCGGGACAGATACGAATATGGCTACACCTTC.

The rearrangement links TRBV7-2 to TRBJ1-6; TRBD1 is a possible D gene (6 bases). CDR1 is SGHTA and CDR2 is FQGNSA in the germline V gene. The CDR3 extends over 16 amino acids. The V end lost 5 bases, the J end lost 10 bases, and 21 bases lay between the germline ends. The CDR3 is CASSDHRDVKESPLHF. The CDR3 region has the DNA TGTGCCAGCAGCGACCACAGGGACGTGAAGGAGTCACCCCTCCACTTT. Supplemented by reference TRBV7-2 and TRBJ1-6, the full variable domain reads GAGVSQSPSNKVTEKGKDVELRCDPISGHTALYWYRQSLGQGLEFLIYFQGNSAPDKSGLPSDRFSAERTGGSVSTLTIQRTQQEDSAVYLCASSDHRDVKESPLHFGNGTRLTVT.

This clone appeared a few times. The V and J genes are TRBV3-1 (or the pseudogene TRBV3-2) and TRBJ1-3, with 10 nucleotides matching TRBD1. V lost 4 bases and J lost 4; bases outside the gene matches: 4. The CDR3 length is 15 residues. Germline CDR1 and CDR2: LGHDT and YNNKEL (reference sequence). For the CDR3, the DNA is TGTGCCAGCAGCCGGGGACAGGGGACCGGAAACACCATATATTTT. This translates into CASSRGQGTGNTIYF.

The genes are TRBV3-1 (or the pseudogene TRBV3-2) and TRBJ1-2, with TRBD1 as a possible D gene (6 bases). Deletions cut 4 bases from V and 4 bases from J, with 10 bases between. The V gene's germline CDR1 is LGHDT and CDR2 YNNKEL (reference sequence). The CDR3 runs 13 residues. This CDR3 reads CASSPGQTYGYTF. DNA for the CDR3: TGTGCCAGCAGCCCTGGACAGACCTATGGCTACACCTTC.

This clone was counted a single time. The CDR3 DNA reads TGTGCCATCGGGGGACAGGGTTACGAGCAGTACTTC. This encodes CAIGGQGYEQYF. The chain joins TRBV10-3 to TRBJ2-7; 9 bases line up with TRBD1. CDR3 length: 12 amino acids. V lost 8 bases to trimming and J lost 4 bases; unmatched junction nucleotides: 3. Germline CDR1 and CDR2: ENHRY and SYGVKD.

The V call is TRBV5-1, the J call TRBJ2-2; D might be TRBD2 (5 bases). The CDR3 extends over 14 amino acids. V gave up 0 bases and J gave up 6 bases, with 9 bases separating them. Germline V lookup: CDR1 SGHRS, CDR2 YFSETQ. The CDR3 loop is CASSLDAGPGELFF. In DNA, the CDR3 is TGCGCCAGCAGCTTGGATGCGGGTCCCGGGGAGCTGTTTTTT.

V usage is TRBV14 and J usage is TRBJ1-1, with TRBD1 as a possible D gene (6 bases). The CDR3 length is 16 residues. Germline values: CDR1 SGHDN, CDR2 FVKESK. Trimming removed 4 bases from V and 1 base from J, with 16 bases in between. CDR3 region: CASSPRLDRRNTEAFF. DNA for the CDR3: TGTGCCAGCAGCCCCCGCCTAGACAGGCGGAACACTGAAGCTTTCTTT.

The CDR3 bases are TGTGCCAGCAGCCCAGGCGGGCTAGCGGGAAATTACGAGCAGTACTTC. Translating gives CASSPGGLAGNYEQYF. The gene calls are TRBV21-1 and TRBJ2-7; TRBD2 is the table's D call, not checked against the DNA. TRBV21-1 is marked as a pseudogene. This CDR3 is 16 amino acids long.

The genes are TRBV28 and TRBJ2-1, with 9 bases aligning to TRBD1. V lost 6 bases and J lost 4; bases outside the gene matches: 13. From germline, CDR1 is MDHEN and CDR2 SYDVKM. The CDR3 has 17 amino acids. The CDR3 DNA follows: TGTGCCAGCAGCAAGTTGACAGGGGGAATTGTATACAATGAGCAGTTCTTC. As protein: CASSKLTGGIVYNEQFF. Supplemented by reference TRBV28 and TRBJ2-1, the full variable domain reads DVKVTQSSRYLVKRTGEKVFLECVQDMDHENMFWYRQDPGLGLRLIYFSYDVKMKEKGDIPEGYSVSREKKERFSLILESASTNQTSMYLCASSKLTGGIVYNEQFFGPGTRLTVL.

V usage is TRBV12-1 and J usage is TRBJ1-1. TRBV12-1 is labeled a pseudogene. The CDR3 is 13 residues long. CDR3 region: CASPQVRDTEAFF. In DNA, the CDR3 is TGTGCCAGCCCCCAGGTGAGGGACACTGAAGCTTTCTTT.

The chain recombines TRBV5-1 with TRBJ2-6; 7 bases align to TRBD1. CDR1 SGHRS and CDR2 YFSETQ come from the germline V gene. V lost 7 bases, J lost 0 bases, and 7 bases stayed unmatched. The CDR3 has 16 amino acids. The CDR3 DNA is TGCGCCAGCTGGGACAGCCCTAGCTCTGGGGCCAACGTCCTGACTTTC. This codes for CASWDSPSSGANVLTF. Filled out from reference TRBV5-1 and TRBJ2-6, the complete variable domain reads KAGVTQTPRYLIKTRGQQVTLSCSPISGHRSVSWYQQTPGQGLQFLFEYFSETQRNKGNFPGRFSGRQFSNSRSEMNVSTLELGDSALYLCASWDSPSSGANVLTFGAGSRLTVL.

CDR3 loop: CASSRGVIPSYEQYF. In DNA form, the CDR3 reads TGTGCCAGCAGCCGAGGTGTCATCCCGTCCTACGAGCAGTACTTC. The V call is TRBV27, the J call TRBJ2-7; D not certain. Germline V gene data show CDR1 as MNHEY and CDR2 as SMNVEV (reference sequence). The CDR3 has 15 amino acids. The V gene lost 6 bases and the J gene lost 1 base, with 16 bases spanning the gap.

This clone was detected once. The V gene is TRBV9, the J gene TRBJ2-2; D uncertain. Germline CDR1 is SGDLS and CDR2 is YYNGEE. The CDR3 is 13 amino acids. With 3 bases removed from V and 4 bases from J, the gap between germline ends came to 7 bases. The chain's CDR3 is CASSADFTGELFF. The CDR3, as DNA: TGTGCCAGCAGCGCCGACTTCACCGGGGAGCTGTTTTTT.